The next 32 T cell receptor beta chains were all read from a single sample in a study of regulatory T cells in long-lasting Graves disease. Through Arm-PCR of CDR3 regions and iRepertoire HTBI primers, TCR beta libraries were built. TCRdb independently ran MiXCR on the multiplex PCR reads; one entry per CDR3 protein. Here the sample spans roughly 450,000 distinct CDR3 sequences, approximately 23% being singletons. Time point indicated: persistent/refractory GD, antithyroid drugs over 5 years with positive TRAb. PBMC RNA was the source of the TCR library. The sequences come from peripheral blood mononuclear cells (PBMCs), collected when the disease was refractory, from a patient treated with antithyroid drugs. These TCRs come from a female donor with Graves disease.

Turning to this clonotype: Being one base from a much bigger clone, this may be a read error. The gene calls are TRBV7-2 and TRBJ2-2, with a weak D call TRBD2 (5 bases). Germline V gene lookup returns CDR1 SGHTA and CDR2 FQGNSA. The CDR3 is made up of 13 amino acids. This CDR3 is CASSSPNTGEPFF. The CDR3 nucleotides read TGTGCCAGCAGTTCCCCGAACACCGGGGAGCCGTTTTTT.

This clonotype was observed a handful of times. The J gene is TRBJ1-1, the V gene TRBV6-2 or TRBV6-3; 9 nucleotides match TRBD1. CDR3 length equals 16 residues. CDR1 is MNHEY, CDR2 SVGEGT, per germline. V lost 4 bases to trimming and J lost 0 bases; unmatched junction nucleotides: 6. The CDR3 DNA is TGTGCCAGCAGTTTTGGACAGGGGTTGGTGAACACTGAAGCTTTCTTT. It yields the protein CASSFGQGLVNTEAFF.

The J gene is TRBJ2-3, the V gene TRBV20-1; D not certain. Germline CDR1 and CDR2: DFQATT and SNEGSKA (reference sequence). The CDR3 extends over 16 amino acids. Trimming shortened V by 0 bases and J by 0 bases, and 13 bases separated the two germline ends. The CDR3 DNA follows: TGCAGTGCTAGAGATCGACGCCCCAGAAGCACAGATACGCAGTATTTT. Amino acids: CSARDRRPRSTDTQYF.

The chain carries TRBV11-2 and TRBJ2-5; 9 nucleotides line up with TRBD1. Germline V CDR1 and CDR2: SGHAT, FQNNGV. J lost 5 bases, V lost 1 base, and 5 bases had no gene match. There are 15 residues in the CDR3. The CDR3 region has the DNA TGTGCCAGCAGCTTAGTACAGGGGGCCGGGGAGACCCAGTACTTC. Its translation: CASSLVQGAGETQYF.

The chain combines TRBV19 with TRBJ2-7; D is undetermined. The germline V gene has CDR1 LNHDA and CDR2 SQIVND (reference sequence). Trimming left V 0 bases short and J 3 bases short, with 6 bases between. There are 13 residues in the CDR3. The CDR3 region has the DNA TGTGCCAGTAGTATAGATCTCGGCTACGAGCAGTACTTC. Its protein is CASSIDLGYEQYF.

The table lists this clonotype with a few counts. The rearrangement uses TRBV20-1 and TRBJ2-5, with 11 bases that match TRBD2. The CDR3 sequence is 16 residues long. Germline V gene lookup returns CDR1 DFQATT and CDR2 SNEGSKA (reference sequence). Trimming at V came to 5 bases and at J to 3 bases, leaving 11 bases not matched to a gene. The CDR3 nucleotides are TGCAGTGCTCCCCCCCTGGGACTAGCGGCTGAAGAGACCCAGTACTTC. Encoded protein: CSAPPLGLAAEETQYF.

The chain employs TRBV7-9 and TRBJ2-2, with D possibly being TRBD1 (5 bases). The CDR3 contains 16 residues. The V and J ends lost 2 bases and 2 bases respectively, with 12 bases between them. CDR1 is SEHNR and CDR2 is FQNEAQ in the germline V gene (reference sequence). The CDR3 reads CASSLFTGSNTGELFF. The CDR3 nucleotides read TGTGCCAGCAGCTTATTTACAGGAAGCAACACCGGGGAGCTGTTTTTT.

J is TRBJ2-7 and V is TRBV4-1, with 7 bases identical to TRBD1. J gave up 2 bases and V 4 bases, and 8 bases lay outside the gene matches. The CDR3 has 15 amino acids. Germline V CDR1 and CDR2: MGHRA, YSYEKL. The CDR3 nucleotides read TGCGCCAGCAGCCCGGCTGGACAGGCCCCCTACGAGCAGTACTTC. Translating it yields CASSPAGQAPYEQYF.

In its sample, this clonotype was seen a few times. V gene TRBV7-9 combines with J gene TRBJ1-6, with 8 bases fitting TRBD1. Germline V gene lookup returns CDR1 SEHNR and CDR2 FQNEAQ (reference sequence). This CDR3 has 16 amino acids. After removal of 6 bases from V and 7 bases from J, the junction contained 11 bases not matched to a gene. In DNA form, the CDR3 reads TGTGCCAGCAGACGCTCTGCCGGGACAGGAAATTCACCCCTCCACTTT. Translated, it gives CASRRSAGTGNSPLHF.

In this sample, this clonotype turned up many times. The gene calls are TRBV2 and TRBJ2-7; D possibly uses TRBD1 or TRBD2 (5 bases each). Germline CDR1 SNHLY, CDR2 FYNNEI. The V and J ends lost 6 bases and 2 bases respectively, with 20 bases between them. CDR3 length: 16 residues. This CDR3 is CASRGVGRLPPYEQYF. The CDR3 DNA reads TGTGCCAGCAGGGGGGTGGGACGGCTTCCTCCCTACGAGCAGTACTTC.

This clonotype was found many times. The chain combines TRBV14 with TRBJ1-1; unclear D gene. CDR1 SGHDN and CDR2 FVKESK come from the germline V gene. Trimming took off 6 bases at V and 0 bases at J, with 8 bases between the two ends. The CDR3 consists of 13 residues. As DNA, the CDR3 is TGTGCCAGCAGTCCTTACATGAACACTGAAGCTTTCTTT. Translation gives CASSPYMNTEAFF.

Many counts were recorded for this clonotype. The rearrangement joins TRBV28 to TRBJ2-5; D uncertain. The CDR3 runs 16 residues. Deletions cut 5 bases from V and 2 bases from J, with 18 bases between. Germline assignment: CDR1 MDHEN and CDR2 SYDVKM. CDR3 loop: CASSLKPWAGQETQYF. CDR3 coding DNA: TGTGCCAGCAGTCTGAAACCTTGGGCCGGACAAGAGACCCAGTACTTC.

Ten or more counts support this clonotype. The chain combines TRBV7-6 with TRBJ1-2; D call uncertain. Trimming removed 4 bases from V and 0 bases from J, with 15 bases in between. Germline CDR1 and CDR2: SGHVS and FNYEAQ. CDR3 size: 16 residues. In nucleotides, the CDR3 is TGTGCCAGCAGCTCAATAAGAGCACAAACTAACTATGGCTACACCTTC. It is translated as CASSSIRAQTNYGYTF.

The gene calls are TRBV19 and TRBJ2-6, with 10 bases lining up with TRBD2. Trimming removed 6 bases from V and 0 bases from J; junction bases left unmatched: 8. The length of the CDR3 is 18 residues. CDR1 LNHDA and CDR2 SQIVND come from the germline V gene (reference sequence). Written as DNA, the CDR3 is TGTGCCAGTAGAAAAACGGGACTAGCGTACTCTGGGGCCAACGTCCTGACTTTC. It specifies CASRKTGLAYSGANVLTF. Supplemented by reference TRBV19 and TRBJ2-6, the full variable domain reads DGGITQSPKYLFRKEGQNVTLSCEQNLNHDAMYWYRQDPGQGLRLIYYSQIVNDFQKGDIAEGYSVSREKKESFPLTVTSAQKNPTAFYLCASRKTGLAYSGANVLTFGAGSRLTVL.

This clonotype showed up just a few times. This sequence joins TRBV7-9 and TRBJ2-2; D is tentatively TRBD1 or TRBD2 (5 bases each). The CDR3 sequence is 14 residues long. Germline V CDR1 and CDR2: SEHNR, FQNEAQ (reference sequence). V lost 5 bases, J lost 2 bases, and 9 bases lay in between. The CDR3 spells CASSPRDNTGELFF. CDR3 nucleotides: TGTGCCAGCAGCCCCCGGGACAACACCGGGGAGCTGTTTTTT.

The chain has TRBV7-9 and TRBJ1-2; 10 bases are a match to TRBD1. Looked up from germline, CDR1 is SEHNR and CDR2 is FQNEAQ (reference sequence). The J segment lost 8 bases and the V segment lost 5 bases, leaving 11 bases of the junction unmatched. The CDR3 contains 15 residues. The CDR3 bases are TGTGCCAGCAGCAAAACCAATCCGGGACAGGGGGGCTACACCTTC. Protein: CASSKTNPGQGGYTF.

This chain joins TRBV19 and TRBJ1-5, with D unclear. The CDR3 length is 16 residues. Per germline, CDR1 LNHDA and CDR2 SQIVND (reference sequence). V was shortened by 0 bases and J by 0 bases, with 9 bases between the two germline ends. The CDR3 region is CASSIEGRYSNQPQHF. In DNA, the CDR3 is TGTGCCAGTAGTATAGAAGGCAGATATAGCAATCAGCCCCAGCATTTT.

The V gene is TRBV12-3 or TRBV12-4, the J gene TRBJ2-1; D gene unclear. V was pared by 7 bases and J by 12 bases, with 16 bases between. This CDR3 has 12 residues. This CDR3 reads CASTSGVLPQFF. The CDR3 bases are TGTGCCAGCACGTCAGGTGTACTACCGCAGTTCTTC.

This clonotype has more than one count but fewer than ten. The chain is built from TRBV7-2 and TRBJ1-6; D is perhaps TRBD1 (5 bases). The CDR3 covers 15 residues. Germline V gene sequence: CDR1 SGHTA, CDR2 FQGNSA. V shed 6 bases and J shed 7 bases, with 16 bases lying between them. CDR3 bases: TGTGCCAGCAGACCGAGCGGACATCTAAATTCACCCCTCCACTTT. Encoded protein: CASRPSGHLNSPLHF.

The chain has TRBV7-9 and TRBJ2-1; 14 bases align to TRBD2. Germline lookup yields CDR1 SEHNR and CDR2 FQNEAQ (reference sequence). CDR3 length: 15 residues. The trim removed 4 bases at V and 8 bases at J, leaving 4 bases unmatched. Here the CDR3 reads CASSSEGLAGDEQFF. CDR3 sequence (DNA): TGTGCCAGCAGCTCCGAGGGACTAGCGGGGGATGAGCAGTTCTTC.

This clonotype turned up a few times. V gene TRBV7-3 combines with J gene TRBJ1-1; D gene uncertain. There are 13 residues in the CDR3. Trimming took 6 bases from V and 2 from J, leaving 10 bases between them. Germline-derived CDR1 and CDR2 are SGHTA and FQGTGA. In DNA form, the CDR3 reads TGTGCCAGCAGTTACGGGGTTAACACTGAAGCTTTCTTT. It encodes CASSYGVNTEAFF. Looking up the rest from reference TRBV7-3 and TRBJ1-1 gives the full variable domain: GAGVSQTPSNKVTEKGKYVELRCDPISGHTALYWYRQSLGQGPEFLIYFQGTGAADDSGLPNDRFFAVRPEGSVSTLKIQRTERGDSAVYLCASSYGVNTEAFFGQGTRLTVV.

This clonotype was counted at least ten times. The V gene is TRBV7-2, the J gene TRBJ2-4, with unresolved D. The length of the CDR3 is 14 residues. V was clipped by 3 bases and J by 16 bases, with 22 bases between them. Germline assignment: CDR1 SGHTA and CDR2 FQGNSA. The CDR3 loop reads CASSFGLQAATFYF. The DNA for the CDR3 is TGTGCCAGCAGCTTCGGTCTGCAGGCAGCGACATTTTACTTC.

Ten or more counts support this clonotype. This chain links TRBV27 with TRBJ1-1; D perhaps matches TRBD1 (6 bases). The V end lost 5 bases, the J end lost 1 base, and 26 bases lay between the germline ends. The CDR3 is made up of 19 amino acids. Per germline, CDR1 MNHEY and CDR2 SMNVEV (reference sequence). The CDR3 region has the DNA TGTGCCAGCAGTCAATACCTAGGGGGGGGGGCGATTACGAACACTGAAGCTTTCTTT. Its translation is CASSQYLGGGAITNTEAFF.

V gene TRBV18 combines with J gene TRBJ1-1; the D is unclear. V was trimmed by 3 bases and J by 5 bases, leaving 16 bases between them. Per germline, CDR1 KGHSH and CDR2 LQKENI. This CDR3 has 15 residues. CDR3 DNA sequence: TGTGCCAGCTCACCTCCGACATCGACTTCAACTGAAGCTTTCTTT. Translation gives CASSPPTSTSTEAFF.

The chain couples TRBV30 to TRBJ2-1, with TRBD2 matching 9 bases. Germline V CDR1 and CDR2: GTSNPN, SVGIG (reference sequence). The trim removed 2 bases at V and 9 bases at J, leaving 5 bases unmatched. CDR3 length equals 13 residues. The CDR3 reads CAWSPREGGEQFF. The DNA of the CDR3 is TGTGCCTGGAGTCCGCGGGAGGGCGGTGAGCAGTTCTTC.

This clonotype was found a few times. The rearrangement links TRBV7-2 to TRBJ2-7; D call uncertain. Looked up from germline, CDR1 is SGHTA and CDR2 is FQGNSA. Deletions cut 3 bases from V and 2 bases from J, with 14 bases between. The CDR3 spans 15 residues. CDR3 residues: CASSLYPDGTYEQYF. The CDR3 DNA is TGTGCCAGCAGCTTGTATCCGGACGGAACCTACGAGCAGTACTTC.

The V call is TRBV30, the J call TRBJ1-3; D remains unclear. This CDR3 spans 12 amino acids. Trimming removed 2 bases from V and 7 bases from J, with 9 bases in between. Per germline, CDR1 GTSNPN and CDR2 SVGIG (reference sequence). CDR3 loop: CAWSRMGNTIYF. In nucleotides, the CDR3 is TGTGCCTGGAGTCGTATGGGCAACACCATATATTTT. The variable domain in full, completed from reference TRBV30 and TRBJ1-3, reads SQTIHQWPATLVQPVGSPLSLECTVEGTSNPNLYWYRQAAGRGLQLLFYSVGIGQISSEVPQNLSASRPQDRQFILSSKKLLLSDSGFYLCAWSRMGNTIYFGEGSWLTVV.

CDR3 sequence reads: CASSLLGLAKNIQYF. For the CDR3, the DNA is TGCGCCAGCAGCTTGCTCGGACTAGCCAAAAACATTCAGTACTTC. The V call is TRBV5-1, the J call TRBJ2-4, with D perhaps TRBD2 (5 bases). With 1 base removed from V and 0 bases from J, the gap between germline ends came to 8 bases. The CDR3 has 15 residues. Germline CDR1 and CDR2: SGHRS and YFSETQ.

This clonotype was counted once. The rearrangement joins TRBV5-6 to TRBJ1-5; no firm D call. The length of the CDR3 is 13 residues. Trimming removed 6 bases from V and 7 bases from J, with 14 bases in between. In germline, CDR1 is SGHDT, CDR2 YYEEEE. The CDR3 region has the DNA TGTGCCAGCACAACGAAGGGTATACAGCCCCAGCATTTT. Translating it yields CASTTKGIQPQHF.

The sample holds a few counts of this clonotype. V gene TRBV6-2 or TRBV6-3 combines with J gene TRBJ1-1; D possibly corresponds to TRBD1 (5 bases). The CDR3 covers 15 residues. Germline V CDR1 and CDR2: MNHEY, SVGEGT. Between the trimmed V and J ends, which lost 2 bases and 0 bases, there was a span of 10 bases. CDR3 region: CASSYGRDVNTEAFF. CDR3 nucleotide sequence: TGTGCCAGCAGTTACGGCAGGGACGTGAACACTGAAGCTTTCTTT.

This chain joins TRBV7-6 and TRBJ1-2, with 7 bases aligning to TRBD1. The CDR3 consists of 15 residues. In germline, CDR1 is SGHVS, CDR2 FNYEAQ. Unmatched junction bases numbered 10, after V lost 5 bases and J lost 4 bases. The CDR3 here is CASSGEIGGGYGYTF. Here the CDR3 DNA reads TGTGCCAGCAGCGGTGAGATAGGGGGCGGCTATGGCTACACCTTC.

This clonotype was seen a few times. J is TRBJ2-7 and V is TRBV19, with D possibly being TRBD1 or TRBD2 (5 bases each). V was cut by 5 bases and J by 1 base, with 15 bases left in between. The CDR3 sequence is 15 residues long. Looked up from germline, CDR1 is LNHDA and CDR2 is SQIVND (reference sequence). This CDR3 reads CASSSSTGRSYEQYF. The CDR3 nucleotides read TGTGCCAGTAGTTCATCCACGGGACGGTCCTACGAGCAGTACTTC.